Listed below are T cell receptor beta chains from one sample, sequenced in a study of cytomegalovirus exposure and HLA in healthy donors. The data were produced by immunoSEQ multiplex PCR, yet TCRdb's version contains in-frame clones alone and is incomplete. This sample has 150,000 to 200,000 clones; 75% occur once, and the top ten carry roughly 5%. The specimen was PBMCs. The origin of the receptors is a male donor in good health and CMV-seronegative. Both conserved end residues are part of each CDR3. Fields, in order: clone size, D gene, J gene, V gene, CDR3 protein, CDR3 DNA. A D gene is named only where the DNA matches it firmly. Clone size is stated in some rows and not others, as once, few, many or a class when expanded.

clone size: once
D gene: TRBD1
J gene: TRBJ1-5
V gene: TRBV28
CDR3 protein: CASGGQGSNQPQHF
CDR3 DNA: TGTGCCAGCGGGGGACAGGGTAGCAATCAGCCCCAGCATTTT

clone size: -
D gene: -
J gene: TRBJ1-5
V gene: TRBV18
CDR3 protein: CASSLGGTSGQPQHF
CDR3 DNA: TGTGCCAGCTCCCTCGGGGGTACCTCTGGTCAGCCCCAGCATTTT

clone size: -
D gene: -
J gene: TRBJ2-2
V gene: TRBV4-2
CDR3 protein: CASSQEEQPGELFF
CDR3 DNA: TGTGCCAGCAGCCAAGAAGAGCAACCCGGGGAGCTGTTTTTT

clone size: few
D gene: TRBD1
J gene: TRBJ1-5
V gene: TRBV6-5
CDR3 protein: CASSYTRQGNQPQHF
CDR3 DNA: TGTGCCAGCAGTTACACCCGACAGGGTAACCAGCCCCAGCATTTT

clone size: -
D gene: TRBD1
J gene: TRBJ1-5
V gene: TRBV2
CDR3 protein: CASRTGVGNQPQHF
CDR3 DNA: TGTGCCAGCAGGACAGGGGTTGGCAATCAGCCCCAGCATTTT

clone size: -
D gene: -
J gene: TRBJ2-3
V gene: TRBV7-6
CDR3 protein: CASSSGSDTQYF
CDR3 DNA: TGTGCCAGCAGCTCGGGTTCAGATACGCAGTATTTT

clone size: -
D gene: -
J gene: TRBJ1-6
V gene: TRBV27
CDR3 protein: CASSLGGGYNSPLHF
CDR3 DNA: TGTGCCAGCAGTTTAGGCGGAGGATATAATTCGCCCCTCCACTTT

clone size: -
D gene: -
J gene: TRBJ2-7
V gene: TRBV19
CDR3 protein: CASSRRSHYYEQYF
CDR3 DNA: TGTGCCAGTAGTAGACGTAGCCACTACTACGAGCAGTACTTC

clone size: once
D gene: -
J gene: TRBJ2-5
V gene: TRBV18
CDR3 protein: CASSPAEQSQETQYF
CDR3 DNA: TGTGCCAGCTCACCAGCGGAGCAGAGCCAAGAGACCCAGTACTTC

clone size: -
D gene: -
J gene: TRBJ1-4
V gene: TRBV5-1
CDR3 protein: CASSFGRGTNEKLFF
CDR3 DNA: TGCGCCAGCAGCTTTGGCCGTGGAACTAATGAAAAACTGTTTTTT

clone size: -
D gene: -
J gene: TRBJ1-2
V gene: TRBV5-6
CDR3 protein: CASSFRGANYGYTF
CDR3 DNA: TGTGCCAGCAGCTTCAGGGGAGCTAACTATGGCTACACCTTC

clone size: -
D gene: TRBD1
J gene: TRBJ1-1
V gene: TRBV5-1
CDR3 protein: CASSPDTGVNTEAFF
CDR3 DNA: TGCGCCAGCAGCCCGGATACAGGGGTGAACACTGAAGCTTTCTTT

clone size: -
D gene: -
J gene: TRBJ2-2
V gene: TRBV4-1
CDR3 protein: CASSPHRGADTGELFF
CDR3 DNA: TGCGCCAGCAGCCCACACCGGGGGGCGGACACCGGGGAGCTGTTTTTT

clone size: -
D gene: -
J gene: TRBJ2-7
V gene: TRBV10-3
CDR3 protein: CAIRRDNYEQYF
CDR3 DNA: TGTGCCATCAGGAGGGATAACTACGAGCAGTACTTC

clone size: once
D gene: -
J gene: TRBJ2-7
V gene: TRBV6-1
CDR3 protein: CASWRILTGAYEQYF
CDR3 DNA: TGTGCCAGCTGGAGGATTTTGACAGGAGCCTACGAGCAGTACTTC

clone size: -
D gene: TRBD2
J gene: TRBJ2-1
V gene: TRBV7-3
CDR3 protein: CASSFSGGKYNEQFF
CDR3 DNA: TGTGCCAGCAGCTTCAGCGGGGGGAAATACAATGAGCAGTTCTTC

clone size: once
D gene: TRBD1
J gene: TRBJ2-5
V gene: TRBV23-1
CDR3 protein: CASFSGTGVSETQYF
CDR3 DNA: TGCGCCAGCTTCTCCGGGACAGGAGTGTCAGAGACCCAGTACTTC

clone size: -
D gene: TRBD2
J gene: TRBJ2-5
V gene: TRBV6-1
CDR3 protein: CASSGSSGGRGETQYF
CDR3 DNA: TGTGCCAGCAGTGGGTCTAGCGGGGGCCGAGGGGAGACCCAGTACTTC

clone size: -
D gene: TRBD2
J gene: TRBJ2-2
V gene: TRBV19
CDR3 protein: CASTTAGGNTGELFF
CDR3 DNA: TGTGCCAGTACCACTGCGGGGGGGAACACCGGGGAGCTGTTTTTT

clone size: -
D gene: TRBD1
J gene: TRBJ1-1
V gene: TRBV19
CDR3 protein: CASSDRGRTEAFF
CDR3 DNA: TGTGCCAGTAGCGACAGGGGGCGGACTGAAGCTTTCTTT

clone size: few
D gene: -
J gene: TRBJ2-1
V gene: TRBV5-1
CDR3 protein: CASRGARAVSNEQFF
CDR3 DNA: TGCGCCAGCAGGGGCGCCAGGGCGGTTAGCAATGAGCAGTTCTTC

clone size: -
D gene: -
J gene: TRBJ2-7
V gene: TRBV20-1
CDR3 protein: CSARDNYEQYF
CDR3 DNA: TGCAGTGCTAGGGACAACTACGAGCAGTACTTC

clone size: -
D gene: -
J gene: TRBJ2-5
V gene: TRBV18
CDR3 protein: CASSPPVWETQYF
CDR3 DNA: TGTGCCAGCTCACCCCCAGTGTGGGAGACCCAGTACTTC

clone size: -
D gene: TRBD2
J gene: TRBJ2-7
V gene: TRBV27
CDR3 protein: CASSNIAGTYEQYF
CDR3 DNA: TGTGCCAGCAGTAATATAGCGGGCACCTACGAGCAGTACTTC

clone size: -
D gene: TRBD2
J gene: TRBJ2-5
V gene: TRBV18
CDR3 protein: CASSPQREGYETQYF
CDR3 DNA: TGTGCCAGCTCACCCCAGCGGGAGGGTTATGAGACCCAGTACTTC

clone size: -
D gene: TRBD1
J gene: TRBJ2-2
V gene: TRBV14
CDR3 protein: CASSRKSDRVTNTGELFF
CDR3 DNA: TGTGCCAGCAGCCGTAAGAGCGACAGGGTGACGAACACCGGGGAGCTGTTTTTT

clone size: -
D gene: -
J gene: TRBJ1-1
V gene: TRBV29-1
CDR3 protein: CSVVGDSMNTEAFF
CDR3 DNA: TGCAGCGTTGTCGGAGATAGTATGAACACTGAAGCTTTCTTT

clone size: -
D gene: -
J gene: TRBJ2-1
V gene: TRBV28
CDR3 protein: CASSFWAINEQFF
CDR3 DNA: TGTGCCAGCAGTTTTTGGGCGATCAATGAGCAGTTCTTC

clone size: few
D gene: TRBD1
J gene: TRBJ1-2
V gene: TRBV6-1
CDR3 protein: CASSHDRDYGYTF
CDR3 DNA: TGTGCCAGCAGTCATGACAGGGACTATGGCTACACCTTC

clone size: -
D gene: -
J gene: TRBJ2-5
V gene: TRBV6-1
CDR3 protein: CASSERLRNGGETQYF
CDR3 DNA: TGTGCCAGCAGTGAGAGGTTGCGGAATGGTGGAGAGACCCAGTACTTC

clone size: -
D gene: -
J gene: TRBJ2-1
V gene: TRBV28
CDR3 protein: CASNREWRGYNEQFF
CDR3 DNA: TGTGCCAGCAACAGAGAGTGGCGGGGTTACAATGAGCAGTTCTTC

clone size: -
D gene: -
J gene: TRBJ2-7
V gene: TRBV11-2
CDR3 protein: CASSLRGEGYEQYF
CDR3 DNA: TGTGCCAGCAGCTTAAGGGGGGAGGGGTACGAGCAGTACTTC

clone size: -
D gene: -
J gene: TRBJ1-2
V gene: TRBV6-5
CDR3 protein: CASSYGRGAGYTF
CDR3 DNA: TGTGCCAGCAGTTACGGACGGGGGGCCGGCTACACCTTC

clone size: -
D gene: TRBD1
J gene: TRBJ1-2
V gene: TRBV7-9
CDR3 protein: CSSSFKPDREDGGYTF
CDR3 DNA: TGTTCCAGCAGCTTCAAACCGGACAGGGAGGATGGAGGCTACACCTTC

clone size: -
D gene: -
J gene: TRBJ1-2
V gene: TRBV19
CDR3 protein: CASSIDPFADSYGYTF
CDR3 DNA: TGTGCCAGTAGTATAGATCCATTCGCAGACTCCTATGGCTACACCTTC

clone size: -
D gene: -
J gene: TRBJ1-1
V gene: TRBV28
CDR3 protein: CASSLVDEAFF
CDR3 DNA: TGTGCCAGCAGTTTAGTAGATGAAGCTTTCTTT

clone size: -
D gene: -
J gene: TRBJ1-2
V gene: TRBV28
CDR3 protein: CASGQPLYGYTF
CDR3 DNA: TGTGCCAGCGGACAGCCCCTCTATGGCTACACCTTC

clone size: -
D gene: TRBD2
J gene: TRBJ2-1
V gene: TRBV15
CDR3 protein: CATSPRTSGNYNEQFF
CDR3 DNA: TGTGCCACCAGCCCAAGGACTAGCGGGAACTACAATGAGCAGTTCTTC

clone size: -
D gene: TRBD1
J gene: TRBJ1-6
V gene: TRBV19
CDR3 protein: CASRGQGRDSPLHF
CDR3 DNA: TGTGCCAGTAGAGGACAGGGGCGAGATTCACCCCTCCACTTT

clone size: -
D gene: TRBD1
J gene: TRBJ1-1
V gene: TRBV5-4
CDR3 protein: CASSQGTVNTEAFF
CDR3 DNA: TGTGCCAGCAGCCAAGGGACAGTCAACACTGAAGCTTTCTTT

clone size: -
D gene: -
J gene: TRBJ1-2
V gene: TRBV9
CDR3 protein: CASSVAEARDYGYTF
CDR3 DNA: TGTGCCAGCAGCGTAGCAGAGGCCAGGGACTATGGCTACACCTTC

clone size: -
D gene: TRBD1
J gene: TRBJ1-1
V gene: TRBV4-2
CDR3 protein: CASSPMTGKTEAFF
CDR3 DNA: TGTGCCAGCAGCCCAATGACAGGGAAGACTGAAGCTTTCTTT

clone size: -
D gene: TRBD1
J gene: TRBJ1-2
V gene: TRBV19
CDR3 protein: CASSARTGSSVLRTF
CDR3 DNA: TGTGCCAGTAGTGCTCGGACAGGGTCATCTGTTCTACGCACCTTC

clone size: -
D gene: -
J gene: TRBJ2-1
V gene: TRBV19
CDR3 protein: CASTRVGYNEQFF
CDR3 DNA: TGTGCCAGTACACGGGTCGGGTACAATGAGCAGTTCTTC

clone size: -
D gene: -
J gene: TRBJ2-1
V gene: TRBV4-3
CDR3 protein: CASSQDADTSYHNEQFF
CDR3 DNA: TGCGCCAGCAGCCAAGATGCAGACACTAGCTACCACAATGAGCAGTTCTTC

clone size: -
D gene: -
J gene: TRBJ2-2
V gene: TRBV6-5
CDR3 protein: CASGRGSTGELFF
CDR3 DNA: TGTGCCAGCGGTAGAGGATCCACCGGGGAGCTGTTTTTT

clone size: -
D gene: -
J gene: TRBJ1-1
V gene: TRBV18
CDR3 protein: CASSPLARDTEAFF
CDR3 DNA: TGTGCCAGCTCACCTTTGGCGAGGGACACTGAAGCTTTCTTT

clone size: -
D gene: TRBD2
J gene: TRBJ2-7
V gene: TRBV7-2
CDR3 protein: CASSLAASGSSEQYF
CDR3 DNA: TGTGCCAGCAGCTTAGCTGCTAGCGGGAGCTCCGAGCAGTACTTC

clone size: -
D gene: TRBD1
J gene: TRBJ1-1
V gene: TRBV6-1
CDR3 protein: CASNGQGYNEAFF
CDR3 DNA: TGTGCCAGCAATGGACAGGGATACAATGAAGCTTTCTTT

clone size: -
D gene: -
J gene: TRBJ2-1
V gene: TRBV11-1
CDR3 protein: CASSLPLSYNEQFF
CDR3 DNA: TGTGCCAGCAGCTTGCCACTCTCCTACAATGAGCAGTTCTTC

clone size: -
D gene: -
J gene: TRBJ1-4
V gene: TRBV4-1
CDR3 protein: CASSQGLTGLGEKLFF
CDR3 DNA: TGCGCCAGCAGCCAAGGGTTAACAGGTTTAGGGGAAAAACTGTTTTTT

clone size: -
D gene: -
J gene: TRBJ1-2
V gene: TRBV30
CDR3 protein: CAWSVTTALHGYTF
CDR3 DNA: TGTGCCTGGAGTGTAACGACAGCGCTACATGGCTACACCTTC

clone size: -
D gene: TRBD2
J gene: TRBJ2-7
V gene: TRBV19
CDR3 protein: CASRLAGDLVYEQYF
CDR3 DNA: TGTGCCAGCCGACTAGCGGGAGATTTAGTCTACGAGCAGTACTTC

clone size: -
D gene: -
J gene: TRBJ1-2
V gene: TRBV4-1
CDR3 protein: CASSQDKGEGTYGYTF
CDR3 DNA: TGCGCCAGCAGCCAAGATAAGGGAGAAGGCACTTATGGCTACACCTTC

clone size: -
D gene: TRBD2
J gene: TRBJ2-1
V gene: TRBV30
CDR3 protein: CAWNGLAVNEQFF
CDR3 DNA: TGTGCCTGGAACGGACTAGCGGTCAATGAGCAGTTCTTC